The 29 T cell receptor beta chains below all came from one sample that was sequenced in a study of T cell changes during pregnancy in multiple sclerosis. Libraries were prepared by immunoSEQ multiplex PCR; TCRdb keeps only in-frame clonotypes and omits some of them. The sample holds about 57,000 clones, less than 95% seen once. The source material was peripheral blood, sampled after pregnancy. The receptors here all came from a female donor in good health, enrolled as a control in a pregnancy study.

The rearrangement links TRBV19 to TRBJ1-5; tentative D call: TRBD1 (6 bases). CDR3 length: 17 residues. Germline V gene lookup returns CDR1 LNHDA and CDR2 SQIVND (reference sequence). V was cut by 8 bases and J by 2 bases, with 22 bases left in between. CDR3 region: CASLSPGDRWGNQPQHF. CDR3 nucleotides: TGTGCCAGTTTGTCTCCAGGGGATAGGTGGGGCAATCAGCCCCAGCATTTT.

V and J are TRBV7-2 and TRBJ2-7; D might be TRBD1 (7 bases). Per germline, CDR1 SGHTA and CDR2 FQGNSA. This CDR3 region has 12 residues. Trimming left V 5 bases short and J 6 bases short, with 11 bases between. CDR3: CASSPGGPEQYF. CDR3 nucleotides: TGTGCCAGCAGCCCAGGGGGGCCCGAGCAGTACTTC.

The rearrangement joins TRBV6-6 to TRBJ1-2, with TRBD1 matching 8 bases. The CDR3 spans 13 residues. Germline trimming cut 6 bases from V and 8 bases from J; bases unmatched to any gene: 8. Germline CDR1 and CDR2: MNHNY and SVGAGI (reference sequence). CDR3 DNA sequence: TGTGCCAGCAGCGAGACAGGGGCCGGGGGCTACACCTTC. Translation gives CASSETGAGGYTF.

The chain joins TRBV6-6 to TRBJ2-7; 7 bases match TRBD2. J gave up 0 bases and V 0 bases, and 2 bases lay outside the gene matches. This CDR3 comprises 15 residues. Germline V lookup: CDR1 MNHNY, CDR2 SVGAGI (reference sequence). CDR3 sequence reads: CASSYSAGVSYEQYF. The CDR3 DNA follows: TGTGCCAGCAGTTACTCGGCGGGAGTCTCCTACGAGCAGTACTTC.

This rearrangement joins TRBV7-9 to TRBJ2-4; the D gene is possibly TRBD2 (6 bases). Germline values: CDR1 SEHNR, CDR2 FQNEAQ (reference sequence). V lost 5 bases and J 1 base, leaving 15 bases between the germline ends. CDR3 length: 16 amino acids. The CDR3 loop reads CASSPWTRGAKNIQYF. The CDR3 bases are TGTGCCAGCAGCCCATGGACCCGGGGGGCCAAAAACATTCAGTACTTC. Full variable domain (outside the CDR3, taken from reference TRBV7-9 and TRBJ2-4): DTGVSQNPRHKITKRGQNVTFRCDPISEHNRLYWYRQTLGQGPEFLTYFQNEAQLEKSRLLSDRFSAERPKGSFSTLEIQRTEQGDSAMYLCASSPWTRGAKNIQYFGAGTRLSVL.

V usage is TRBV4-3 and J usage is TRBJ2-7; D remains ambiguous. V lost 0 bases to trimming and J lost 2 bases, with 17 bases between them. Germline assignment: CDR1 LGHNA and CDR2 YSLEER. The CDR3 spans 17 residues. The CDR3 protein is CASSQDWVALLPYEQYF. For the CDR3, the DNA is TGCGCCAGCAGCCAAGATTGGGTAGCCCTACTCCCCTACGAGCAGTACTTC.

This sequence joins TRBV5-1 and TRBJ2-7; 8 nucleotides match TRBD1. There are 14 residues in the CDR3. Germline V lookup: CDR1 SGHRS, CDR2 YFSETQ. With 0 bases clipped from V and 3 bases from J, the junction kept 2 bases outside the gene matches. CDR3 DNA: TGCGCCAGCAGCTTGGAGGACAGGGTCTACGAGCAGTACTTC. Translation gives CASSLEDRVYEQYF. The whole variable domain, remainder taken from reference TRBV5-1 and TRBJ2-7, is KAGVTQTPRYLIKTRGQQVTLSCSPISGHRSVSWYQQTPGQGLQFLFEYFSETQRNKGNFPGRFSGRQFSNSRSEMNVSTLELGDSALYLCASSLEDRVYEQYFGPGTRLTVT.

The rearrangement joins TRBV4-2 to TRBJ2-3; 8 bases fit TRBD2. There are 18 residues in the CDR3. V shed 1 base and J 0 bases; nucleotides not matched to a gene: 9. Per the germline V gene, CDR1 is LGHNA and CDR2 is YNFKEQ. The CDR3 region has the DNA TGTGCCAGCAGCCAAGGTAGCGGGATATCGTCTAGCACAGATACGCAGTATTTT. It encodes CASSQGSGISSSTDTQYF.

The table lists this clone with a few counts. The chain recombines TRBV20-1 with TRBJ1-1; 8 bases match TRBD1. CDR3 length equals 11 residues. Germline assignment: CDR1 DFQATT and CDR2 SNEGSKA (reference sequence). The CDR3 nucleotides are TGCAGCTCTAACCGGGACAGGGAAGCTTTCTTT. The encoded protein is CSSNRDREAFF.

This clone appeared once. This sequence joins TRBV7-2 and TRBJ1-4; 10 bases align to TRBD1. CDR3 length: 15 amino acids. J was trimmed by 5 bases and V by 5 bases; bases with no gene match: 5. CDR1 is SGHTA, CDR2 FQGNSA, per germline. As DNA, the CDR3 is TGTGCCAGCAGCCCTCGGGACAGGGGCAATGAAAAACTGTTTTTT. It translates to CASSPRDRGNEKLFF. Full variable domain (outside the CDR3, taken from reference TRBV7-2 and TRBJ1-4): GAGVSQSPSNKVTEKGKDVELRCDPISGHTALYWYRQSLGQGLEFLIYFQGNSAPDKSGLPSDRFSAERTGGSVSTLTIQRTQQEDSAVYLCASSPRDRGNEKLFFGSGTQLSVL.

The CDR3 spells CASVTGGAGANVLTF. The CDR3 coding sequence is TGTGCCAGTGTGACAGGGGGCGCTGGGGCCAACGTCCTGACTTTC. The rearrangement uses TRBV6-1 and TRBJ2-6, with TRBD1 matching over 10 bases. The CDR3 runs to 15 residues. Germline V gene lookup returns CDR1 MNHNS and CDR2 SASEGT. V lost 9 bases and J lost 2; bases outside the gene matches: 4.

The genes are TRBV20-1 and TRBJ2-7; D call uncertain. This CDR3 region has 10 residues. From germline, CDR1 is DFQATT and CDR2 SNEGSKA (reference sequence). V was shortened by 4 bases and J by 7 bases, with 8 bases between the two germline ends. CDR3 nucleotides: TGCAGTGCTATCCTAGGTGAGCAGTACTTC. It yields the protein CSAILGEQYF.

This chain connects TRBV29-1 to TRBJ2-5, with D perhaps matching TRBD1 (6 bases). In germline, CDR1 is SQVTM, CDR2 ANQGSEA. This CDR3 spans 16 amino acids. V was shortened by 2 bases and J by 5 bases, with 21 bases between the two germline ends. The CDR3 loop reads CSVESGRGTSQETQYF. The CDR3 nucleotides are TGCAGCGTTGAATCCGGCAGGGGAACATCACAGGAGACCCAGTACTTC.

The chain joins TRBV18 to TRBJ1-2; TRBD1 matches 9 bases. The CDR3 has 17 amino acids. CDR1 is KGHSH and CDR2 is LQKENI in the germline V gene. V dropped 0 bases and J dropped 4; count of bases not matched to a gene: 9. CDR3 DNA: TGTGCCAGCTCACCACCGGAGACAGGGGGTGATAGCTATGGCTACACCTTC. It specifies CASSPPETGGDSYGYTF.

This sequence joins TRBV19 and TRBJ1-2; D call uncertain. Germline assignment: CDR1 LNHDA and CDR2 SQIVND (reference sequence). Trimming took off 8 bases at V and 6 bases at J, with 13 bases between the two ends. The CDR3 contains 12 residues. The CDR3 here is CASGRERDGYTF. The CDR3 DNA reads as TGTGCCAGTGGGCGGGAAAGGGATGGCTACACCTTC.

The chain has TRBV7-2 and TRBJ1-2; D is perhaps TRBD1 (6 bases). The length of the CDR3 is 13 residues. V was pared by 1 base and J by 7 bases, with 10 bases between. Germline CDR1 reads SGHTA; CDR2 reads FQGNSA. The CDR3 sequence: CASSLEQGVGYTF. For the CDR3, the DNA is TGTGCCAGCAGCTTAGAACAGGGAGTTGGCTACACCTTC.

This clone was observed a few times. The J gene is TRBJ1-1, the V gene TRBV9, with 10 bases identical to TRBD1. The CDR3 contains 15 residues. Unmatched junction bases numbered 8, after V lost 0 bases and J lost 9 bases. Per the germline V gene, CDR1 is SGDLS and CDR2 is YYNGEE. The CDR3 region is CASSVGKDRGTKAFF. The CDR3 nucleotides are TGTGCCAGCAGCGTAGGAAAGGACAGGGGGACAAAAGCTTTCTTT.

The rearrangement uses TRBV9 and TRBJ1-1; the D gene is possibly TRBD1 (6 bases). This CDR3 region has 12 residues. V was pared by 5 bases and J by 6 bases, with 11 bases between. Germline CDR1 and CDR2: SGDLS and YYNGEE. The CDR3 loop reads CASSEDRPEAFF. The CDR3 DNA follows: TGTGCCAGCAGTGAAGACAGGCCTGAAGCTTTCTTT.

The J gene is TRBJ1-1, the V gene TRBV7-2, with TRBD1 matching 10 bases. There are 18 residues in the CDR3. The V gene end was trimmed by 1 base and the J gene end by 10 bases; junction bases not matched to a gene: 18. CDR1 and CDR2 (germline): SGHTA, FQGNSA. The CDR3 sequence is CASSLVGGWGQGQSGAFF. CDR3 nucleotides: TGTGCCAGCAGCTTAGTAGGGGGCTGGGGACAGGGGCAAAGTGGAGCTTTCTTT.

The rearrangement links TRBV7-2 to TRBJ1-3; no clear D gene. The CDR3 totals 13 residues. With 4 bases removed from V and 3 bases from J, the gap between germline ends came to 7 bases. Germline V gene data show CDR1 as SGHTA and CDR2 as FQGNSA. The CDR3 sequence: CASSSLVGNTIYF. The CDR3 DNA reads TGTGCCAGCAGCTCGCTAGTTGGAAACACCATATATTTT.

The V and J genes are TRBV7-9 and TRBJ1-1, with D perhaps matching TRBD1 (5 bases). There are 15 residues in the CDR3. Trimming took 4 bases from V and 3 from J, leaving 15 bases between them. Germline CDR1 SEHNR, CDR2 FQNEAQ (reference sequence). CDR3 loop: CASSSPGGADTEAFF. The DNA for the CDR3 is TGTGCCAGCAGCTCCCCCGGTGGGGCTGACACTGAAGCTTTCTTT.

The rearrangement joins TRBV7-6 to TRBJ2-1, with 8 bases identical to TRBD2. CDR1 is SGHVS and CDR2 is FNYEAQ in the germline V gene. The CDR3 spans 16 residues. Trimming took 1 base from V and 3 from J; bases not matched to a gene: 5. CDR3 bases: TGTGCCAGCAGCTTAGAGGTAGCGGGGTTCTACAATGAGCAGTTCTTC. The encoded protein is CASSLEVAGFYNEQFF.

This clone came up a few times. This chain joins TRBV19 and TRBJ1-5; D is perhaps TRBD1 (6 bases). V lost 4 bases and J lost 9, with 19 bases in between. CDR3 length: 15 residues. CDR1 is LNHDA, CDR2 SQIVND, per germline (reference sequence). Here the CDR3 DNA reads TGTGCCAGTAGTACGAGAACAGGGCCTGGCTGGCCCCAGCATTTT. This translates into CASSTRTGPGWPQHF. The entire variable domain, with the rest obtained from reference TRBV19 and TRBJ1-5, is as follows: DGGITQSPKYLFRKEGQNVTLSCEQNLNHDAMYWYRQDPGQGLRLIYYSQIVNDFQKGDIAEGYSVSREKKESFPLTVTSAQKNPTAFYLCASSTRTGPGWPQHFGDGTRLSIL.

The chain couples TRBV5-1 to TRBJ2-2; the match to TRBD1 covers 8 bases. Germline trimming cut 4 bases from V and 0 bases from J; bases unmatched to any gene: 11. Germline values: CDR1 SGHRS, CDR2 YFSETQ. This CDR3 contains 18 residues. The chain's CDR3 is CASSPAPGQASNTGELFF. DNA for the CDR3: TGCGCCAGCAGCCCGGCGCCGGGACAGGCCTCGAACACCGGGGAGCTGTTTTTT.

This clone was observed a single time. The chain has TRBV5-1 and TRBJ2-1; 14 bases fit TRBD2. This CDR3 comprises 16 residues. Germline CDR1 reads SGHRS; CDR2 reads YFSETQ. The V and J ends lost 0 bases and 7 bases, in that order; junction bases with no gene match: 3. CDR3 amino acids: CASSLGGLAGENEQFF. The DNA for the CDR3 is TGCGCCAGCAGCTTGGGGGGACTAGCGGGAGAGAATGAGCAGTTCTTC. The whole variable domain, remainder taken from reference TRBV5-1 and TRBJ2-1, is KAGVTQTPRYLIKTRGQQVTLSCSPISGHRSVSWYQQTPGQGLQFLFEYFSETQRNKGNFPGRFSGRQFSNSRSEMNVSTLELGDSALYLCASSLGGLAGENEQFFGPGTRLTVL.

The CDR3 DNA reads as TGTGCCAGCAGCTCTTCTCAGGGGGCTTACACAGATACGCAGTATTTT. It codes for CASSSSQGAYTDTQYF. This rearrangement joins TRBV7-2 to TRBJ2-3; 8 positions match TRBD1. CDR3 length equals 16 residues. Germline values: CDR1 SGHTA, CDR2 FQGNSA. V gave up 4 bases and J gave up 2 bases; unmatched junction bases: 8.

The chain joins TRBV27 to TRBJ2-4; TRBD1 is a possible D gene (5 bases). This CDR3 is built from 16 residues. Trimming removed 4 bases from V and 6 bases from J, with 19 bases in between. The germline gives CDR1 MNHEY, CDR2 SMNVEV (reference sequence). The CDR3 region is CASSSDGWGRVNIQYF. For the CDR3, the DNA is TGTGCCAGCAGTTCGGACGGATGGGGCAGGGTAAACATTCAGTACTTC.

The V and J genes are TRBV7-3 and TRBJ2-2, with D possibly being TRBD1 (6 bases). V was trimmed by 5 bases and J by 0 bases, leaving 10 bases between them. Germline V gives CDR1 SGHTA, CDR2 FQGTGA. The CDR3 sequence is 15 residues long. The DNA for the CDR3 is TGTGCCAGCAGCGCGAGGACAGCGAACACCGGGGAGCTGTTTTTT. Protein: CASSARTANTGELFF.

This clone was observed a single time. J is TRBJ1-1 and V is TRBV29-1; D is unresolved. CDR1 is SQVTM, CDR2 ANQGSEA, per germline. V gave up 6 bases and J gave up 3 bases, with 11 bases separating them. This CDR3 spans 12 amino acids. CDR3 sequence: CSVSLTDTEAFF. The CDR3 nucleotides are TGCAGCGTCTCCCTTACGGACACTGAAGCTTTCTTT. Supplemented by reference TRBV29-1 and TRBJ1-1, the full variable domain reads SAVISQKPSRDICQRGTSLTIQCQVDSQVTMMFWYRQQPGQSLTLIATANQGSEATYESGFVIDKFPISRPNLTFSTLTVSNMSPEDSSIYLCSVSLTDTEAFFGQGTRLTVV.